The T cell receptor (beta chain) under discussion was sequenced for a study of T cell responses to AZD1222 COVID-19 vaccine. V lost 3 bases to trimming and J lost 6 bases; unmatched junction nucleotides: 11. Germline assignment: CDR1 LNHDA and CDR2 SQIVND (reference sequence). The CDR3 totals 16 residues. Measured with immunoSEQ multiplex PCR; TCRdb has only the in-frame clones, and not every one. Of over 120,000 clones listed, about nine tenths are singletons. The TCR originated in an adult in good health. This sequence joins TRBV19 and TRBJ1-5, with 7 positions matching TRBD1. Sequences were derived from peripheral blood, sampled on day 0 of AZD1222 vaccination. CDR3 sequence reads: CASSISPGGRVQPQHF. The CDR3 DNA sequence: TGTGCCAGTAGTATTTCTCCAGGGGGAAGGGTTCAGCCCCAGCATTTT.